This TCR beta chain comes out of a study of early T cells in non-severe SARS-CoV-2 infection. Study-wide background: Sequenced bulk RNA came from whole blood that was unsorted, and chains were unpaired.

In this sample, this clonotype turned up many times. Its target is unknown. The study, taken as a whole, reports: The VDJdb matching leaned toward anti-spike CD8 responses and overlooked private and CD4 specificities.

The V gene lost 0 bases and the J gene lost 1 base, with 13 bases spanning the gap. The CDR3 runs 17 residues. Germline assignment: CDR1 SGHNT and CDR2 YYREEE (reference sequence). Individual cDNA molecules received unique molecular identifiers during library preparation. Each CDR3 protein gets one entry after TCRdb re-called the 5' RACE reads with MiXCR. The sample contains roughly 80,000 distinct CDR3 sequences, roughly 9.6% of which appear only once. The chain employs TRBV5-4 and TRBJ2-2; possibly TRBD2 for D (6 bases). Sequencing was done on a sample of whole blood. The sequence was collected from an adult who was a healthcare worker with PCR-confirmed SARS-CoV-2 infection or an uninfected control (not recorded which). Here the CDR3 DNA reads TGTGCCAGCAGCTTGGCCAGGGACTCTTGGAACACCGGGGAGCTGTTTTTT. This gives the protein CASSLARDSWNTGELFF.